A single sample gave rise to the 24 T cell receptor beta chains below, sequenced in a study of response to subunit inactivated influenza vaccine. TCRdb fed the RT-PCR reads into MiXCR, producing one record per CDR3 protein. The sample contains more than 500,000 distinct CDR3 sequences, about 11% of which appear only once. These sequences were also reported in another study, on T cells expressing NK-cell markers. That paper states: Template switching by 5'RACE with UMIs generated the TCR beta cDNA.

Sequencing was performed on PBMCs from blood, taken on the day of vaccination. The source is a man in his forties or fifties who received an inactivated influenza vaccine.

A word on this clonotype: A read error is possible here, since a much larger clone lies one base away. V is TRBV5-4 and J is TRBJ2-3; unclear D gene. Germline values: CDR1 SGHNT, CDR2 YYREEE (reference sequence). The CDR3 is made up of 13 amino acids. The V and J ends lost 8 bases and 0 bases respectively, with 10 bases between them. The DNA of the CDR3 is TGTGCCAGAAGCCCCACTAGCACAGATACGCAGTATTTT. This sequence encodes CARSPTSTDTQYF.

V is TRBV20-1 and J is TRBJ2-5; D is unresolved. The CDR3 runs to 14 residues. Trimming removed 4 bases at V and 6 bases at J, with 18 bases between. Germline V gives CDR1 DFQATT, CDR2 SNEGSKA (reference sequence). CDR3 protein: CSATLIRSIKTQYF. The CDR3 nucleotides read TGCAGTGCTACACTGATTAGAAGTATTAAGACCCAGTACTTC.

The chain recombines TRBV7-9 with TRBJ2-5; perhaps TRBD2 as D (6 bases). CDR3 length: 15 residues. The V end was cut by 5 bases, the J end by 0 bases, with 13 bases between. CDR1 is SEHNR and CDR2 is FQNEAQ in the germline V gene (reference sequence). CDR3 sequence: CASSPGDAYQETQYF. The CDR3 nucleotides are TGTGCCAGCAGCCCGGGGGACGCGTACCAAGAGACCCAGTACTTC.

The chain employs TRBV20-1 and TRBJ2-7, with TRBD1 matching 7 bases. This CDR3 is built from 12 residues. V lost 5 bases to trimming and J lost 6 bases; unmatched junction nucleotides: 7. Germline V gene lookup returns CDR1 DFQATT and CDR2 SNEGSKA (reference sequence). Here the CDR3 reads CSAGQVGGEQYF. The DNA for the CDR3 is TGCAGTGCTGGACAGGTTGGAGGCGAGCAGTACTTC.

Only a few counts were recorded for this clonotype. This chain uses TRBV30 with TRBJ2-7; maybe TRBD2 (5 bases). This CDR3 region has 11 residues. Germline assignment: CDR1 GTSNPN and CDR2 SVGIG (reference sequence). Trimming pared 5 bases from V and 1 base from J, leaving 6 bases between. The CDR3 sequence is CAWGESYEQYF. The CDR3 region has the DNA TGTGCCTGGGGGGAGTCCTACGAGCAGTACTTC.

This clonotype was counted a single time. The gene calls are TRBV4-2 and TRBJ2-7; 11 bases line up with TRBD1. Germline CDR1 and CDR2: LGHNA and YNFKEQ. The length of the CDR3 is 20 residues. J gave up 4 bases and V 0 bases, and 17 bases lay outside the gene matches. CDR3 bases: TGTGCCAGCAGCCAAGATATTTCGCAGTCGAGGACAGGGGGCTTTTACGAGCAGTACTTC. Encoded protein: CASSQDISQSRTGGFYEQYF.

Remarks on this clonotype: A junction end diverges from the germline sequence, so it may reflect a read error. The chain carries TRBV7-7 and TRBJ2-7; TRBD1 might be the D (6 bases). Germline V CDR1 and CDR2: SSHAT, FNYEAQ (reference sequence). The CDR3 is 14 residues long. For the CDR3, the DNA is TGTGCTAGCAGCTTAAGACAGGAGCCCTACGAGCAGTACTTC. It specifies CASSLRQEPYEQYF.

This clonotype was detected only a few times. The CDR3 reads CASSDQRPRLLTDTQYF. As DNA, the CDR3 is TGTGCCAGCAGCGACCAAAGACCCCGACTCTTAACAGATACGCAGTATTTT. This chain joins TRBV9 and TRBJ2-3; D is uncertain. The germline CDR1 and CDR2 sequences are SGDLS and YYNGEE. The CDR3 spans 17 residues. Trimming shortened V by 3 bases and J by 3 bases, and 20 bases separated the two germline ends.

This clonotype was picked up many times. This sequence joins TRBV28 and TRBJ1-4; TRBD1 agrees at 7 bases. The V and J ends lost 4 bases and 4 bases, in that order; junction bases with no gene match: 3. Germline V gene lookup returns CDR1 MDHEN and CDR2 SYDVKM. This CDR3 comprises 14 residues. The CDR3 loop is CASSSRQGNEKLFF. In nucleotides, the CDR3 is TGTGCCAGCAGTTCCAGACAGGGTAATGAAAAACTGTTTTTT.

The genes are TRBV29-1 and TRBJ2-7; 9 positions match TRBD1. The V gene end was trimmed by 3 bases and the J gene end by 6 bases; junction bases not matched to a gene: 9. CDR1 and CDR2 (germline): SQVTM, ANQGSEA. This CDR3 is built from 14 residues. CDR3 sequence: CSVERPDRGPEQYF. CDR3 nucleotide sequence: TGCAGCGTTGAGAGGCCGGACAGGGGACCCGAGCAGTACTTC.

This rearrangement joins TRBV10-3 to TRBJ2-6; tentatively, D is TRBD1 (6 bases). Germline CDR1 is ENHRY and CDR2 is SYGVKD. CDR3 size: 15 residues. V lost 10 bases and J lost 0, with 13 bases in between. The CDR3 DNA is TGTGCCAGCGGCGGACAGTTCTCTGGGGCCAACGTCCTGACTTTC. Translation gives CASGGQFSGANVLTF.

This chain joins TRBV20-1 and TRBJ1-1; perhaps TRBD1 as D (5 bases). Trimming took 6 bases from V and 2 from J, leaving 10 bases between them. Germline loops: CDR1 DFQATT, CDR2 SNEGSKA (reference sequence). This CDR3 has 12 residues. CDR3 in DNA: TGCAGTGCAAGCACAGGTAACACTGAAGCTTTCTTT. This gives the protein CSASTGNTEAFF.

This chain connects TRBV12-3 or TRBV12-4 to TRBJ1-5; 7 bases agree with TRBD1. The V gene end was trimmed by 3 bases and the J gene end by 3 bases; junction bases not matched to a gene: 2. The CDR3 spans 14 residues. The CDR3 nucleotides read TGTGCCAGCAGTTTCACAGGGGACAATCAGCCCCAGCATTTT. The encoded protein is CASSFTGDNQPQHF.

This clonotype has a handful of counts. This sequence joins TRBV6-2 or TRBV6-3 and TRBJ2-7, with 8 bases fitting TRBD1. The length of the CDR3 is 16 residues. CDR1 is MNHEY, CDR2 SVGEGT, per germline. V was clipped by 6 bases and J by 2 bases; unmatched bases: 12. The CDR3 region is CASSGTGLIRTYEQYF. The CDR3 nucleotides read TGTGCCAGCAGCGGGACAGGCCTGATTAGGACCTACGAGCAGTACTTC.

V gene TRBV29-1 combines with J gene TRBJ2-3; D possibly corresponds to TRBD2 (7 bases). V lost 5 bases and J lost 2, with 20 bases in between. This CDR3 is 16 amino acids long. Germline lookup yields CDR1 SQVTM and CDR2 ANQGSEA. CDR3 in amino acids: CSVPEGGGNPTDTQYF. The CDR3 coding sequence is TGCAGCGTTCCCGAAGGGGGAGGGAACCCCACAGATACGCAGTATTTT.

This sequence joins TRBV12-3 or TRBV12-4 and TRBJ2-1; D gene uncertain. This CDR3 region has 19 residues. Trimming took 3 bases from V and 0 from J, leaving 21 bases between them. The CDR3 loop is CASSFEGLGLASSYNEQFF. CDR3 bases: TGTGCCAGCAGTTTTGAAGGTTTGGGTTTGGCAAGCTCCTACAATGAGCAGTTCTTC.

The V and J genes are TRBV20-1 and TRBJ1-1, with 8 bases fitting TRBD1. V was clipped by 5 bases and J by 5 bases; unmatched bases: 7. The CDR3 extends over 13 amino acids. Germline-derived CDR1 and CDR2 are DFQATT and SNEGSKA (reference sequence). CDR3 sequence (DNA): TGCAGTGCTCCCAGGACAGGGCTGACTGAAGCTTTCTTT. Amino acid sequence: CSAPRTGLTEAFF.

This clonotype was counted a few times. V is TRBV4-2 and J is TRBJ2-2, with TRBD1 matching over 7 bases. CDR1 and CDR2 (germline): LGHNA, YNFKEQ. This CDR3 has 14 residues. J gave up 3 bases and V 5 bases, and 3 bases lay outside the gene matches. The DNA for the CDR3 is TGTGCCAGCAGCGTTGGGACAGACACCGGGGAGCTGTTTTTT. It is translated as CASSVGTDTGELFF.

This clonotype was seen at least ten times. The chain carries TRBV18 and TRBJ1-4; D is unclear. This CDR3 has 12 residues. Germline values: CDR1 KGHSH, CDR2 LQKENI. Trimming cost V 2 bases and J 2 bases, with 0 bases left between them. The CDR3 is CASSPTNEKLFF. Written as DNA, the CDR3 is TGTGCCAGCTCACCAACTAATGAAAAACTGTTTTTT.

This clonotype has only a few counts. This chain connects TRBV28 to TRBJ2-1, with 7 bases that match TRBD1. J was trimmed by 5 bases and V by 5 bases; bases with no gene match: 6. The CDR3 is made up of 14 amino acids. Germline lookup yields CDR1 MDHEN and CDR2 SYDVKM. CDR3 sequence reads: CASSPPDRNNEQFF. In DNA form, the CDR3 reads TGTGCCAGCAGTCCACCGGACAGGAACAATGAGCAGTTCTTC.

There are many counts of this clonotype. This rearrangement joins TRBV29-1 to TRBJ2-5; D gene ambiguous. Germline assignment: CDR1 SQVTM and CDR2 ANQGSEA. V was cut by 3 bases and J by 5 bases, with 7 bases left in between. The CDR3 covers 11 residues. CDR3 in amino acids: CSVEFRETQYF. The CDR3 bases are TGCAGCGTTGAGTTCAGGGAGACCCAGTACTTC. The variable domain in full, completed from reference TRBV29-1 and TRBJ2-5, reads SAVISQKPSRDICQRGTSLTIQCQVDSQVTMMFWYRQQPGQSLTLIATANQGSEATYESGFVIDKFPISRPNLTFSTLTVSNMSPEDSSIYLCSVEFRETQYFGPGTRLLVL.

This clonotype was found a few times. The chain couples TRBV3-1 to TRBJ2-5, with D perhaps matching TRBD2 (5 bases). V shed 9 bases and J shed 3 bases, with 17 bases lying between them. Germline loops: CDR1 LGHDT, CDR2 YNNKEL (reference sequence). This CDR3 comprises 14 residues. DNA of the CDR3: TGTGCCAGTAGCACAACCGGGGTGAAAGAGACCCAGTACTTC. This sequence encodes CASSTTGVKETQYF.

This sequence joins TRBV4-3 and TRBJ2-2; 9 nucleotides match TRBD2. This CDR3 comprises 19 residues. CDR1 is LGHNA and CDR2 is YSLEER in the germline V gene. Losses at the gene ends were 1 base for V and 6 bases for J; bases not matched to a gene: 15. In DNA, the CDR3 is TGCGCCAGCAGCCAAGGGTGGCGGGAGGGCCAATATATACCCGGGGAGCTGTTTTTT. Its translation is CASSQGWREGQYIPGELFF.

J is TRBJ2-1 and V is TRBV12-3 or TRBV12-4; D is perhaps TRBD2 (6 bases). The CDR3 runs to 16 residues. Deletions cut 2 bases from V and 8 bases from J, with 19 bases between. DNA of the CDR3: TGTGCCAGCAGTTTATTTCGAATCCGCGGAGGGGATGAGCAGTTCTTC. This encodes CASSLFRIRGGDEQFF.